The present entry profiles one T cell receptor (beta chain) with its context. Its antigen specificity is not known. No much larger clone exists at a distance of one base, and base qualities are not known. V is reduced by 5 bases and J by 4 bases, leaving a spacing of 11 bases between them. As encoded in the germline V gene, CDR1 is SQVTM while CDR2 is ANQGSEA. Measured from the cysteine to the phenylalanine, the CDR3 is 12 residues long. The entry retains the CDR3 DNA only, 36 bases that are in frame from base 1. The source of the sample is a study of blood T cells in healthy people across ages (dated by TCRdb to about 2015). Concerning the study at large: Template switching captured roughly one uniquely barcoded TCR beta cDNA molecule per two T cells in model experiments. Using deep sequencing normalized with unique cDNA molecular identifiers, the study measured how TCR beta repertoire diversity changes with age. Four age groups were formed from the donors: young (average about 15 years), middle-aged (just under 40), aged (about 62) and long-lived (roughly 88). To avoid experimental bias, donors of different ages were randomly spread across the sequencing lanes. For two donors (one aged 18 to 30 and one aged 80 or older), the study analyzed two additional independent replicas of 1 million unique cDNA reads from the same blood draw.

The library was prepared using 5' RACE. TCRdb shows the sequencer as Illumina HiSeq 2500. A second PCR of roughly 7 to 12 cycles was performed with a sample-barcoded 5' primer and a J-beta primer mix. A unique molecular identifier was introduced onto each TCR beta cDNA molecule by a template-switch 5' adaptor carrying 12 random nucleotides. At least 2.5 million CDR3-containing paired-end reads were obtained from each sample. First-strand cDNA synthesis was performed from all RNA using the Mint cDNA synthesis kit, with priming by a TRBC-specific oligonucleotide. After uracil-DNA glycosylase treatment, a first 18-cycle PCR used universal primers M1SS and BC2_uni_R on all cDNA. Per the authors' processing: For normalization, 1 million high-quality reads were randomly selected from each sample, with every read carrying a distinct molecular identifier. Instead of being binned into consensus sequences, reads with shared molecular identifiers were discarded. MiTCR, run with a Q25 quality threshold and the strictest error-elimination algorithm, handled CDR3 identification, clonotype clustering and error correction. A nonparametric unseen species model with Euler transformation was used to estimate a lower bound on total TCR beta diversity. The public sequencing data were trimmed at Q25 with fastp and processed into clonotypes with MiXCR by TCRdb, which kept only in-frame beta chains. One record per CDR3 amino acid sequence lists the most common genes and DNA. The V and J calls were determined by TCRdb, not by the authors. Recorded for this sample are 1.2 million to 1.5 million distinct CDR3 sequences; almost 60% of them occurred a single time. The ten largest clones capture about 6.7% of the sample.

Results the study describes overall, beyond this receptor: The CMV infection status of donors was not known, potentially confounding age-related changes in expanded clonotypes. As age increased, observed TCR beta diversity per million T cells dropped in a roughly linear way, and a significant reduction was already evident by age about 40. The percentage of naive T cells measured by flow cytometry correlated strongly with observed TCR beta diversity. Compared with the aged group, the long-lived group had more naive CD4+ T cells, fewer expanded clones and increased TCR diversity, a pattern suggesting age selection. Estimates of total diversity based on one million sequenced T cells were regarded as lower bounds and as underestimates. Conclusive comparison of naive and antigen-experienced compartments was prevented by the profiling of bulk unsorted PBMCs.

Systemically healthy Caucasian individuals from Russia, some 38 in total and aged roughly 6 to 95 years, were included as donors. Each donor gave around 9.9 milliliters of peripheral blood, collected into EDTA-treated Vacutainer tubes. PBMCs were isolated by Ficoll-Paque density-gradient centrifugation, with at least 7 million obtained per sample. Trizol reagent was used to extract total RNA from the PBMCs, yielding at least 5 micrograms per sample. For every donor, flow cytometry on a PBMC aliquot measured the percentage of naive CD45RAhigh/CD27high T cells. The receptor chain draws on TRBV29-1 and TRBJ1-2, with a tentative D gene TRBD1 over 5 matching bases. This receptor was taken from a man aged 18 to 35 in good health. The sequenced sample consisted of blood. The DNA sequence is given as TGCAGCGTTCCCGGGGGAGGCTATGGCTACACCTTC. This encodes CSVPGGGYGYTF. Beyond the CDR3, the reference TRBV29-1 and TRBJ1-2 genes provide the residues; the full variable domain reads: SAVISQKPSRDICQRGTSLTIQCQVDSQVTMMFWYRQQPGQSLTLIATANQGSEATYESGFVIDKFPISRPNLTFSTLTVSNMSPEDSSIYLCSVPGGGYGYTFGSGTRLTVV.